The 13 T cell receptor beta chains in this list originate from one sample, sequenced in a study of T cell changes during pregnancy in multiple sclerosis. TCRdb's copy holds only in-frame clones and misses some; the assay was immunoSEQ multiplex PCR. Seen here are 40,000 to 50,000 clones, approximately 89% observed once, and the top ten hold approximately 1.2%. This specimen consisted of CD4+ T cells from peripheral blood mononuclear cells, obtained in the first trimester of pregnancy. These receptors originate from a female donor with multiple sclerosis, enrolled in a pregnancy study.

The CDR3 loop reads CASSLWPPGGADGYTF. The CDR3, as DNA: TGTGCCAGCAGTTTATGGCCTCCCGGGGGGGCTGATGGCTACACCTTC. This chain joins TRBV28 and TRBJ1-2, with D tentatively TRBD1 (6 bases). Germline V lookup: CDR1 MDHEN, CDR2 SYDVKM. V was pared by 0 bases and J by 6 bases, with 17 bases between. The CDR3 has 16 amino acids.

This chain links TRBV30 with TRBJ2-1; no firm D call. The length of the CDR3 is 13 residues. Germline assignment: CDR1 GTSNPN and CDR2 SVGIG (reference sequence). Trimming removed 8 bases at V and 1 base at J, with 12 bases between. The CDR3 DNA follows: TGTGCCGGAACGCGGCGGTCCTACAATGAGCAGTTCTTC. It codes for CAGTRRSYNEQFF. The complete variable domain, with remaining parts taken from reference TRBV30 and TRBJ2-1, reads SQTIHQWPATLVQPVGSPLSLECTVEGTSNPNLYWYRQAAGRGLQLLFYSVGIGQISSEVPQNLSASRPQDRQFILSSKKLLLSDSGFYLCAGTRRSYNEQFFGPGTRLTVL.

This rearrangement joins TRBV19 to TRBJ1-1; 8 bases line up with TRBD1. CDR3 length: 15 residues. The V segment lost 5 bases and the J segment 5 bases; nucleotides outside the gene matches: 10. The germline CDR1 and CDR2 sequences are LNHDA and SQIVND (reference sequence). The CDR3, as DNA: TGTGCCAGTAGTCCGACCTTAACAGGGGGTACTGAAGCTTTCTTT. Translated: CASSPTLTGGTEAFF.

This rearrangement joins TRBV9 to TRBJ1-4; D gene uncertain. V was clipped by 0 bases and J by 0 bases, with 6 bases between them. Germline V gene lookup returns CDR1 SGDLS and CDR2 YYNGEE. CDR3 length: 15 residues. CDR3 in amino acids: CASSVGVATNEKLFF. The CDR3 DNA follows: TGTGCCAGCAGCGTAGGAGTTGCAACTAATGAAAAACTGTTTTTT.

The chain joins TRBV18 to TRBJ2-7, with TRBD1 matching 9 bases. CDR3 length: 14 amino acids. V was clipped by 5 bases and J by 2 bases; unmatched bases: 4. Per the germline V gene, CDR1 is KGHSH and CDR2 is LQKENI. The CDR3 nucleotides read TGTGCCAGCTCAGAGGGACAGGGTCCCTACGAGCAGTACTTC. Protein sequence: CASSEGQGPYEQYF.

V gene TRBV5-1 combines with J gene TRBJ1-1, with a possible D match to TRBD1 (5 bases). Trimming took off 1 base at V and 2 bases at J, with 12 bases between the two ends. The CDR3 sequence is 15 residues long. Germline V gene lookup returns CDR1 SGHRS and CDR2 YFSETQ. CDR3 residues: CASSLLGGANTEAFF. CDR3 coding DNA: TGCGCCAGCAGCTTGTTGGGTGGGGCTAACACTGAAGCTTTCTTT.

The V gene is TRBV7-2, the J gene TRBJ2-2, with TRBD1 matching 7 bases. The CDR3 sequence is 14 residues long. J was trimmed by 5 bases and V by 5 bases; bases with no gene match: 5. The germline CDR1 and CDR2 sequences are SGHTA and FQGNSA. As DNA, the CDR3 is TGTGCCAGCAGCACCCGACAGGGTACCGGGGAGCTGTTTTTT. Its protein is CASSTRQGTGELFF.

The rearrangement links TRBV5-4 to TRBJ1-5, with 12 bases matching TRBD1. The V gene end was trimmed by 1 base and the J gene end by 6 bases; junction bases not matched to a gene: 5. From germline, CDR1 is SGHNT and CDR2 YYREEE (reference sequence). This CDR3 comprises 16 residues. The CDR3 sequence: CASSLWGQGALQPQHF. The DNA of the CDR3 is TGTGCCAGCAGCTTGTGGGGACAGGGGGCGCTTCAGCCCCAGCATTTT.

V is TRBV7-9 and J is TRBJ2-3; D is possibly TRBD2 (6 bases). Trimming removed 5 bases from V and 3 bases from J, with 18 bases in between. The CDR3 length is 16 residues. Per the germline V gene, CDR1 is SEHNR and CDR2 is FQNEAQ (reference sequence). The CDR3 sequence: CASSRDRAGSTDTQYF. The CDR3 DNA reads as TGTGCCAGCAGCAGAGACCGCGCGGGATCAACAGATACGCAGTATTTT.

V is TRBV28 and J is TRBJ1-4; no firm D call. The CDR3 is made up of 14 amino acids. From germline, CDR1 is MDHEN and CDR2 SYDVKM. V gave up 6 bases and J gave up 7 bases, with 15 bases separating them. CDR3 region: CASSRRVPSEKLFF. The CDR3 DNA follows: TGTGCCAGCAGCCGGAGGGTGCCCTCTGAAAAACTGTTTTTT. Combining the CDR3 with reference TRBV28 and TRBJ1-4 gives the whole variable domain DVKVTQSSRYLVKRTGEKVFLECVQDMDHENMFWYRQDPGLGLRLIYFSYDVKMKEKGDIPEGYSVSREKKERFSLILESASTNQTSMYLCASSRRVPSEKLFFGSGTQLSVL.

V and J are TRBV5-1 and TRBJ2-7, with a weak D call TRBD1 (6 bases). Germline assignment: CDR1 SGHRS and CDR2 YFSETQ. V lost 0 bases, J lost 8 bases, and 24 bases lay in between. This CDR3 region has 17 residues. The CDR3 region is CASSLGGHRTPGSQQYF. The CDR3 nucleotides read TGCGCCAGCAGCTTGGGGGGACACAGGACCCCGGGATCCCAGCAGTACTTC.

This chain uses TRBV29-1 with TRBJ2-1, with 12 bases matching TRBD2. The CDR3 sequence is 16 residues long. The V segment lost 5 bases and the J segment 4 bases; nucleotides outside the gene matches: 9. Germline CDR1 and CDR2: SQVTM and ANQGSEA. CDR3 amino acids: CSVRGLLAGGYNEQFF. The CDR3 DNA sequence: TGCAGCGTTCGGGGGCTTCTAGCGGGAGGGTACAATGAGCAGTTCTTC.

CDR3 DNA: TGTGCCATCAGTGAGGGGCGACGGGGAATGAACACTGAAGCTTTCTTT. Its protein is CAISEGRRGMNTEAFF. The V gene is TRBV10-3, the J gene TRBJ1-1, with D unresolved. Trimming pared 2 bases from V and 0 bases from J, leaving 13 bases between. The CDR3 is 16 amino acids. Germline values: CDR1 ENHRY, CDR2 SYGVKD.